This TCR beta chain is from a study of cytomegalovirus exposure and HLA in healthy donors. Points on this clone: Its antigen is undetermined.

Findings of the study overall: When presence/absence was analysed, sequencing depth was taken to be roughly uniform across donors. There was a cluster of highly shared sequence variants that was likely a sequencing artifact. Within a later analysis, the majority of CMV-associated TCR beta chains appeared HLA-restricted.

After removal of 6 bases from V and 0 bases from J, the junction contained 4 bases not matched to a gene. The CDR3 has 14 residues. CDR1 is LNHNV and CDR2 is YYDKDF in the germline V gene (reference sequence). The PCR had 60 Vbeta and 13 Jbeta primers. The table came from immunoSEQ multiplex PCR; TCRdb's copy has only in-frame clones and leaves some out. Of 90,000 or so clones in the sample, roughly 73% were seen once. Material for sequencing was PBMCs. The chain joins TRBV15 to TRBJ1-1, with 7 bases fitting TRBD1. The receptor was derived from a male donor in good health and CMV-seropositive. CDR3 sequence: CATSPTGMNTEAFF. Written as DNA, the CDR3 is TGTGCCACCAGTCCGACAGGGATGAACACTGAAGCTTTCTTT.